This section outlines one T cell receptor (beta chain) sequence together with its context. The antigen is not known. The primer mix had 60 Vbeta and 13 Jbeta primers. Measured with immunoSEQ multiplex PCR; TCRdb has only the in-frame clones, and not every one. The sample has roughly 290,000 clones, over 70% seen once; the top ten hold roughly 0.31%. The CDR3 runs to 14 residues. CDR1 and CDR2 (germline): SGDLS, YYNGEE. V was trimmed by 4 bases and J by 5 bases, leaving 15 bases between them. The data are from a study of cytomegalovirus exposure and HLA in healthy donors. Findings of the study overall: Several of the most significant clusters appeared, in a later analysis, to be linked to common viral pathogens.

Sequencing input: PBMCs. The sequence was obtained from a girl aged 2-15 years in good health and CMV-seronegative. The J gene is TRBJ2-5, the V gene TRBV9; TRBD2 is a possible D gene (7 bases). The CDR3 DNA sequence: TGTGCCAGCAGCCTTAGACCGGGGGGCGAGACCCAGTACTTC. Translating gives CASSLRPGGETQYF. Full variable domain (outside the CDR3, taken from reference TRBV9 and TRBJ2-5): DSGVTQTPKHLITATGQRVTLRCSPRSGDLSVYWYQQSLDQGLQFLIQYYNGEERAKGNILERFSAQQFPDLHSELNLSSLELGDSALYFCASSLRPGGETQYFGPGTRLLVL.